This is a list of T cell receptor beta chains from one sample in a study of blood T cell repertoires in COVID-19. Some clones are missing from TCRdb's copy, which holds only in-frame ones; the method was immunoSEQ multiplex PCR. The sample lists some 330,000 clones; around 87% were seen once. The material sequenced was PBMCs or T cells enriched from blood (not recorded which). The source is a man in his forties or fifties in a cohort exposed to, infected with or recovered from COVID-19 (not recorded which). Each CDR3 is given with its conserved first and last residue. The D gene is left open where the match is weak. A clone size is listed for some rows: how often the clone was seen (once, few, many), or a class if it is expanded.

d_call: TRBD1; j_call: TRBJ1-6; v_call: TRBV24-1; clone_size: once; cdr3_nt: TGTGCCACCAGGAAGGACAGGGATTCACCCCTCCACTTT; cdr3_aa: CATRKDRDSPLHF
d_call: NA; j_call: TRBJ2-7; v_call: TRBV5-1; clone_size: NA; cdr3_nt: TGCGCCAGCAGCTTGGTGCGTAGCGACTCCTACGAGCAGTACTTC; cdr3_aa: CASSLVRSDSYEQYF
d_call: TRBD2; j_call: TRBJ2-7; v_call: TRBV29-1; clone_size: NA; cdr3_nt: TGCAGCGCCCGGACTAGCGGTTACGAGCAGTACTTC; cdr3_aa: CSARTSGYEQYF
d_call: TRBD1; j_call: TRBJ1-1; v_call: TRBV19; clone_size: NA; cdr3_nt: TGTGCCAGTAGGATTGGACAGGTGAACACTGAAGCTTTCTTT; cdr3_aa: CASRIGQVNTEAFF
d_call: TRBD2; j_call: TRBJ2-7; v_call: TRBV14; clone_size: NA; cdr3_nt: TGTGCCAGCAGCCCAGGGACTAGCAGCCCCCTGAAGCAGTACTTC; cdr3_aa: CASSPGTSSPLKQYF
d_call: NA; j_call: TRBJ1-5; v_call: TRBV30; clone_size: NA; cdr3_nt: TGTGCCTGGAGTCCCCGGGGTTATTTTAGCAATCAGCCCCAGCATTTT; cdr3_aa: CAWSPRGYFSNQPQHF
d_call: NA; j_call: TRBJ2-1; v_call: TRBV20-1; clone_size: NA; cdr3_nt: TGCAGTGCTAGAGATGGCCATGAGCAGTTCTTC; cdr3_aa: CSARDGHEQFF
d_call: NA; j_call: TRBJ2-5; v_call: TRBV18; clone_size: NA; cdr3_nt: TGTGCCAGCTCACCATCGGTCAGGGGAAGGGAGACCCAGTACTTC; cdr3_aa: CASSPSVRGRETQYF
d_call: TRBD2; j_call: TRBJ2-1; v_call: TRBV18; clone_size: once; cdr3_nt: TGTGCCAGCTCACCCCAGAGCGGGAGGGCCGGTGAGCAGTTCTTC; cdr3_aa: CASSPQSGRAGEQFF
d_call: NA; j_call: TRBJ1-1; v_call: TRBV28; clone_size: NA; cdr3_nt: TGTGCCAGCAGTTTATTAAGGACGAGGGTTGCTGAAGCTTTCTTT; cdr3_aa: CASSLLRTRVAEAFF
d_call: TRBD1; j_call: TRBJ1-2; v_call: TRBV7-9; clone_size: NA; cdr3_nt: TGTGCCAGCAGCCGCCAGGGGGGTTATGGCTACACCTTC; cdr3_aa: CASSRQGGYGYTF
d_call: TRBD1; j_call: TRBJ1-6; v_call: TRBV6-5; clone_size: NA; cdr3_nt: TGTGCCAGCAGTTATTCCGGACAGGGCGATTCACCCCTCCACTTT; cdr3_aa: CASSYSGQGDSPLHF
d_call: TRBD2; j_call: TRBJ2-1; v_call: TRBV11-3; clone_size: NA; cdr3_nt: TGTGCCAGCAGCACCCCCGGACTAGCGGGCAACGAGCAGTTCTTC; cdr3_aa: CASSTPGLAGNEQFF
d_call: NA; j_call: TRBJ1-6; v_call: TRBV27; clone_size: NA; cdr3_nt: TGTGCCAGCGGAAGGGATACAGGGAATTCACCCCTCCACTTT; cdr3_aa: CASGRDTGNSPLHF
d_call: NA; j_call: TRBJ1-1; v_call: TRBV16; clone_size: NA; cdr3_nt: TGTGCCAGCAGCCAATCGGAAGGGGAGGCTCTTACTGAAGCTTTCTTT; cdr3_aa: CASSQSEGEALTEAFF
d_call: NA; j_call: TRBJ2-1; v_call: TRBV11-2; clone_size: NA; cdr3_nt: TGTGCCAGCAGCTTAGTCCTAGCGTTGTACAATGAGCAGTTCTTC; cdr3_aa: CASSLVLALYNEQFF
d_call: NA; j_call: TRBJ1-1; v_call: TRBV10-3; clone_size: NA; cdr3_nt: TGTGCCATCAAGGGGTCAGAGGTCCCTGAAGCTTTCTTT; cdr3_aa: CAIKGSEVPEAFF
d_call: TRBD1; j_call: TRBJ1-1; v_call: TRBV6-4; clone_size: NA; cdr3_nt: TGTGCCAGCAGGGAAACAGGGGGCGAGACTGAAGCTTTCTTT; cdr3_aa: CASRETGGETEAFF
d_call: TRBD1; j_call: TRBJ1-6; v_call: TRBV15; clone_size: NA; cdr3_nt: TGTGCCACCAGCAGAGATAGAGACAGGGGCAATTCACCCCTCCACTTT; cdr3_aa: CATSRDRDRGNSPLHF
d_call: TRBD1; j_call: TRBJ2-7; v_call: TRBV6-5; clone_size: NA; cdr3_nt: TGTGCCAGCAGTTACTTAGGACAGGGGTCCTACGAGCAGTACTTC; cdr3_aa: CASSYLGQGSYEQYF
d_call: NA; j_call: TRBJ2-1; v_call: TRBV28; clone_size: NA; cdr3_nt: TGTGCCAGCAGTTTATTCGCGGGTAGCTCCTACAATGAGCAGTTCTTC; cdr3_aa: CASSLFAGSSYNEQFF
d_call: NA; j_call: TRBJ1-5; v_call: TRBV7-8; clone_size: NA; cdr3_nt: TGTGCCAGCAGCTTAGGAAGAGCTAGCAATCAGCCCCAGCATTTT; cdr3_aa: CASSLGRASNQPQHF
d_call: NA; j_call: TRBJ1-3; v_call: TRBV5-6; clone_size: NA; cdr3_nt: TGTGCCAGCAGCTTCCAGTCCTCTGGAAACACCATATATTTT; cdr3_aa: CASSFQSSGNTIYF
d_call: TRBD1; j_call: TRBJ1-2; v_call: TRBV9; clone_size: NA; cdr3_nt: TGTGCCAGCAGCGTAGTAGGCGAACCGGGACAGAACTATGGCTACACCTTC; cdr3_aa: CASSVVGEPGQNYGYTF
d_call: NA; j_call: TRBJ2-5; v_call: TRBV6-5; clone_size: NA; cdr3_nt: TGTGCCAGCCGGAGACAGCAAGAGACCCAGTACTTC; cdr3_aa: CASRRQQETQYF
d_call: TRBD2; j_call: TRBJ2-1; v_call: TRBV11-3; clone_size: NA; cdr3_nt: TGTGCCAGCAGCTTTAGCGGGTCCAATGAGCAGTTCTTC; cdr3_aa: CASSFSGSNEQFF
d_call: NA; j_call: TRBJ2-5; v_call: TRBV7-9; clone_size: NA; cdr3_nt: TGTGCCAGCAGCTTAGCTGGAGGGTTTGAGACCCAGTACTTC; cdr3_aa: CASSLAGGFETQYF
d_call: TRBD1; j_call: TRBJ1-3; v_call: TRBV14; clone_size: NA; cdr3_nt: TGTGCCAGCAGACCCGGGACAGCCGGAAACACCATATATTTT; cdr3_aa: CASRPGTAGNTIYF
d_call: NA; j_call: TRBJ1-3; v_call: TRBV25-1; clone_size: NA; cdr3_nt: TGTGCCAGCAGTGTCACAGGACCCTCTGGAAACACCATATATTTT; cdr3_aa: CASSVTGPSGNTIYF
d_call: TRBD1; j_call: TRBJ1-1; v_call: TRBV5-4; clone_size: NA; cdr3_nt: TGTGCCAGCAGCTTTCATCCGGGACAGTCAAACACTGAAGCTTTCTTT; cdr3_aa: CASSFHPGQSNTEAFF
d_call: NA; j_call: TRBJ1-4; v_call: TRBV3-1/TRBV3-2; clone_size: NA; cdr3_nt: TGTGCCAGCAGCCAAGGGGGCCACAAGGGTGAAAAACTGTTTTTT; cdr3_aa: CASSQGGHKGEKLFF
d_call: NA; j_call: TRBJ2-2; v_call: TRBV19; clone_size: NA; cdr3_nt: TGTGCCAGTATGGGGCAGGGGCAAAACACCGGGGAGCTGTTTTTT; cdr3_aa: CASMGQGQNTGELFF
d_call: NA; j_call: TRBJ2-2; v_call: TRBV3-1/TRBV3-2; clone_size: NA; cdr3_nt: TGTGCCAGCAGCCAACCTACCGGGGAGCTGTTTTTT; cdr3_aa: CASSQPTGELFF
d_call: NA; j_call: TRBJ1-3; v_call: TRBV5-6; clone_size: NA; cdr3_nt: TGTGCCAGCAGCTTCGAACAGGGAAACACCATATATTTT; cdr3_aa: CASSFEQGNTIYF
d_call: NA; j_call: TRBJ1-1; v_call: TRBV19; clone_size: NA; cdr3_nt: TGTGCCAGTAGCGACATCGACACTGAAGCTTTCTTT; cdr3_aa: CASSDIDTEAFF
d_call: TRBD1; j_call: TRBJ1-6; v_call: TRBV6-5; clone_size: NA; cdr3_nt: TGTGCCAGCAAGACAGGGGTGGATTCACCCCTCCACTTT; cdr3_aa: CASKTGVDSPLHF
d_call: NA; j_call: TRBJ2-1; v_call: TRBV10-1; clone_size: NA; cdr3_nt: TGCGCCAGCAGTCGAGGCCAGTCAAATGAGCAGTTCTTC; cdr3_aa: CASSRGQSNEQFF
d_call: TRBD2; j_call: TRBJ2-1; v_call: TRBV19; clone_size: NA; cdr3_nt: TGTGCCAGTGTCCGGACTAGCGGGAGTTATAATGAGCAGTTCTTC; cdr3_aa: CASVRTSGSYNEQFF
d_call: TRBD1; j_call: TRBJ1-2; v_call: TRBV19; clone_size: NA; cdr3_nt: TGTGCCAGTAGTTCCGGTTCAGGGACAGGGGGCTCGGATGGCTACACCTTC; cdr3_aa: CASSSGSGTGGSDGYTF
d_call: NA; j_call: TRBJ1-4; v_call: TRBV18; clone_size: NA; cdr3_nt: TGTGCCAGCTCATCAAGCCGGACAGCTAATAATGAAAAACTGTTTTTT; cdr3_aa: CASSSSRTANNEKLFF
d_call: NA; j_call: TRBJ2-7; v_call: TRBV19; clone_size: NA; cdr3_nt: TGTGCCAGTAGTACCGCCGGGGTCGAGCAGTACTTC; cdr3_aa: CASSTAGVEQYF
d_call: NA; j_call: TRBJ2-1; v_call: TRBV2; clone_size: NA; cdr3_nt: TGTGCCAGCAGTGAGGGGTGGACTCTGGATGAGCAGTTCTTC; cdr3_aa: CASSEGWTLDEQFF
d_call: TRBD1; j_call: TRBJ1-1; v_call: TRBV6-5; clone_size: NA; cdr3_nt: TGTGCCAGCAGTTACGCGCAACAGGGGGGGGAAACTGAAGCTTTCTTT; cdr3_aa: CASSYAQQGGETEAFF
d_call: NA; j_call: TRBJ2-1; v_call: TRBV9; clone_size: NA; cdr3_nt: TGTGCCAGCAGCCCTCGGAGCTTGACCTACAATGAGCAGTTCTTC; cdr3_aa: CASSPRSLTYNEQFF
d_call: NA; j_call: TRBJ2-3; v_call: TRBV9; clone_size: NA; cdr3_nt: TGTGCCAGCAGCGAAAGCCCGAACTCAGATACGCAGTATTTT; cdr3_aa: CASSESPNSDTQYF
d_call: TRBD1; j_call: TRBJ2-1; v_call: TRBV3-1/TRBV3-2; clone_size: NA; cdr3_nt: TGTGCCAGCAGCCCCTCGGGACAGGGGGTGAATGAGCAGTTCTTC; cdr3_aa: CASSPSGQGVNEQFF
d_call: TRBD2; j_call: TRBJ2-5; v_call: TRBV11-2; clone_size: NA; cdr3_nt: TGTGCCAGCAGCTTGGGACTACAAGAGACCCAGTACTTC; cdr3_aa: CASSLGLQETQYF
d_call: TRBD2; j_call: TRBJ2-2; v_call: TRBV7-8; clone_size: NA; cdr3_nt: TGTGCCAGCAGCAGTAGCGGGAGTCGCACCGGGGAGCTGTTTTTT; cdr3_aa: CASSSSGSRTGELFF
d_call: TRBD1; j_call: TRBJ2-7; v_call: TRBV19; clone_size: NA; cdr3_nt: TGTGCCAGTAAAAGGCGACAGGGGCTCGACGAGCAGTACTTC; cdr3_aa: CASKRRQGLDEQYF
d_call: NA; j_call: TRBJ1-2; v_call: TRBV5-1; clone_size: NA; cdr3_nt: TGCGCCAGCAGCTTGGAAACTAACAGGAGAGACTATGGCTACACCTTC; cdr3_aa: CASSLETNRRDYGYTF
d_call: TRBD2; j_call: TRBJ2-5; v_call: TRBV7-9; clone_size: NA; cdr3_nt: TGTGCCAGCAGCCTATTAGCGGGAGGGCCAGGAGAGACCCAGTACTTC; cdr3_aa: CASSLLAGGPGETQYF
d_call: NA; j_call: TRBJ2-1; v_call: TRBV5-1; clone_size: NA; cdr3_nt: TGCGCCAGCAGCTTGGCGCAGGTCTACAATGAGCAGTTCTTC; cdr3_aa: CASSLAQVYNEQFF
d_call: TRBD1; j_call: TRBJ2-2; v_call: TRBV7-8; clone_size: NA; cdr3_nt: TGTGCCAGCAGCTTAGGGAGACAGGGGGGGTCCGGGGAGCTGTTTTTT; cdr3_aa: CASSLGRQGGSGELFF
d_call: NA; j_call: TRBJ2-1; v_call: TRBV5-1; clone_size: NA; cdr3_nt: TGCGCCAGCAGCTTGGGAGGACTAAGCAATGAGCAGTTCTTC; cdr3_aa: CASSLGGLSNEQFF
d_call: TRBD2; j_call: TRBJ2-5; v_call: TRBV11-2; clone_size: NA; cdr3_nt: TGTGCCAGCAGCCAATCGATAGCGGGCCACCAAGAGACCCAGTACTTC; cdr3_aa: CASSQSIAGHQETQYF
d_call: TRBD2; j_call: TRBJ2-7; v_call: TRBV7-6; clone_size: NA; cdr3_nt: TGTGCCAGCAGCTTAGGCTCTGCGGGAGCCAATACGATGCAGTACTTC; cdr3_aa: CASSLGSAGANTMQYF
d_call: TRBD2; j_call: TRBJ2-5; v_call: TRBV3-1/TRBV3-2; clone_size: NA; cdr3_nt: TGTGCCAGCAGCCTGACGGGAGGCAGGGAGACCAAGTACTTC; cdr3_aa: CASSLTGGRETKYF
d_call: TRBD1; j_call: TRBJ1-2; v_call: TRBV5-4; clone_size: NA; cdr3_nt: TGTGCCAGCAGCTTGAGGACAGGGAACTATGGCTACACCTTC; cdr3_aa: CASSLRTGNYGYTF
d_call: NA; j_call: TRBJ1-1; v_call: TRBV7-2; clone_size: NA; cdr3_nt: TGTGCCAGCAGCTTACGTGGGGGGTCCACTGAAGCTTTCTTT; cdr3_aa: CASSLRGGSTEAFF
d_call: NA; j_call: TRBJ2-7; v_call: TRBV4-1; clone_size: NA; cdr3_nt: TGCGCCAGCAGCCCAACCTCGGTAAGCTCCTACGAGCAGTACTTC; cdr3_aa: CASSPTSVSSYEQYF